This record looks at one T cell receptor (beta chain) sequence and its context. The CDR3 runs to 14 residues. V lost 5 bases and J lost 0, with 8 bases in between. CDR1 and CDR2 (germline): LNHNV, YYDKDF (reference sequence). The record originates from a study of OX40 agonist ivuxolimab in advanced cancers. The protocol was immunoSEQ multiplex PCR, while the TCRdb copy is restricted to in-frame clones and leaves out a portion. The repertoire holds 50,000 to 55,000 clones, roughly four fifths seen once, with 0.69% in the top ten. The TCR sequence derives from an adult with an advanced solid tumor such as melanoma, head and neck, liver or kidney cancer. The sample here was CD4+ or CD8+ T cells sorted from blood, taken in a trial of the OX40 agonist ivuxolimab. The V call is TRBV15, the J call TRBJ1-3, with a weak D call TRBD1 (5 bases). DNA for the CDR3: TGTGCCACCAGCCCGGGGGACTCTGGAAACACCATATATTTT. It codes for CATSPGDSGNTIYF.